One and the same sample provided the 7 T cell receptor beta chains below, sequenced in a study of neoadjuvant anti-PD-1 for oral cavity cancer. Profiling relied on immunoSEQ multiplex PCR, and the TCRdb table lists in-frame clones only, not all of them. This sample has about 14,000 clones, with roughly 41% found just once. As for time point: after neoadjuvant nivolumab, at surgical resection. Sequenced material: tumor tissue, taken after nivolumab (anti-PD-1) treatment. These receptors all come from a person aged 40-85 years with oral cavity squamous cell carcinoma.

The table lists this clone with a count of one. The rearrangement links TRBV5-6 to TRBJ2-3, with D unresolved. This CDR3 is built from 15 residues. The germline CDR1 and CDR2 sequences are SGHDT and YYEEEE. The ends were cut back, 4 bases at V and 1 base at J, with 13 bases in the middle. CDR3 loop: CASSHRFGGTDTQYF. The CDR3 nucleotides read TGTGCCAGCAGCCACCGTTTCGGCGGCACAGATACGCAGTATTTT.

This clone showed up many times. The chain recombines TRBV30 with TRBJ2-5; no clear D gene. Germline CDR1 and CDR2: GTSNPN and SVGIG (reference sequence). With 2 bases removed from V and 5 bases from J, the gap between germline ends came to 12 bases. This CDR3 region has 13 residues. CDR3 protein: CAWSPQSLETQYF. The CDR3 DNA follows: TGTGCCTGGAGTCCCCAGAGCCTGGAGACCCAGTACTTC.

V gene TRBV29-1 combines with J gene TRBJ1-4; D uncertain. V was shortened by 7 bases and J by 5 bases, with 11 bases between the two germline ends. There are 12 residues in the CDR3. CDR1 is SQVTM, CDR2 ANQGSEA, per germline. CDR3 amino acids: CSALTSNEKLFF. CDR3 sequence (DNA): TGCAGCGCCCTCACCTCGAATGAAAAACTGTTTTTT.

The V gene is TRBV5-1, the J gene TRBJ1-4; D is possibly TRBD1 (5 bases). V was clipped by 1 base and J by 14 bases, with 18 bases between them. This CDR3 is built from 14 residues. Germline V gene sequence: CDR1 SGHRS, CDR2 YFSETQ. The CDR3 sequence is CASSLSGPPRDLFF. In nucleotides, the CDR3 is TGCGCCAGCAGCTTGTCGGGGCCCCCGAGGGACCTGTTTTTT.

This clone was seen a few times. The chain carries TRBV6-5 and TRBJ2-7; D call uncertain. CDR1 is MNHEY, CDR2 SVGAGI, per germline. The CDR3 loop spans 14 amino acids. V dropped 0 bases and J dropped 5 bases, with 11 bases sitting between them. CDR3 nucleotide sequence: TGTGCCAGCAGTTACTCGAAGGGTAAGAACGAGCAGTACTTC. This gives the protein CASSYSKGKNEQYF.

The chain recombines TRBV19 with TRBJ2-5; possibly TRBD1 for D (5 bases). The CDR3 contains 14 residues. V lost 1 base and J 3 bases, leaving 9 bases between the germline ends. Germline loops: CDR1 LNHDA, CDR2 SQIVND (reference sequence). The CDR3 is CASSIGSREETQYF. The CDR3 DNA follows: TGTGCCAGTAGTATAGGAAGCAGGGAAGAGACCCAGTACTTC.

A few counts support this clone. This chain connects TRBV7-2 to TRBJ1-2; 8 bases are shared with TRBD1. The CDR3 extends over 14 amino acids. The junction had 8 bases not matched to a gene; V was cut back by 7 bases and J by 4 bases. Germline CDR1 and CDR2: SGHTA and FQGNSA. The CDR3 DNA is TGTGCCAGCAAAATAGCTGGGACAGGCTATGGCTACACCTTC. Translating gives CASKIAGTGYGYTF.